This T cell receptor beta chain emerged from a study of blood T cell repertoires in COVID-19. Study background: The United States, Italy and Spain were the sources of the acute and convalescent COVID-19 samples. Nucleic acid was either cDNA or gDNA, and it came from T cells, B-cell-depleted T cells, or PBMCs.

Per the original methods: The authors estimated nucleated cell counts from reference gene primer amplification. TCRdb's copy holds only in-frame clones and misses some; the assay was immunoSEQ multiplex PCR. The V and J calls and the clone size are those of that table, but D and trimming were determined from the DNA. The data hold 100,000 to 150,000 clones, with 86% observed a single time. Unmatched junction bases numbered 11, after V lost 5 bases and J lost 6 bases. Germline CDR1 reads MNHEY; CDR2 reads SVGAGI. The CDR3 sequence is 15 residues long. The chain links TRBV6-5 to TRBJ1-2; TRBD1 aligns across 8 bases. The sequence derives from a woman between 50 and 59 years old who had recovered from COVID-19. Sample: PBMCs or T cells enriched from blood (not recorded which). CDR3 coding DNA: TGTGCCAGCAGTCACGGGGGCAGGGGGCCGGATGGCTACACCTTC. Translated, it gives CASSHGGRGPDGYTF.